This T cell receptor beta chain was recovered during a study of post-analysis software for immune sequencing data (dated by TCRdb to 2015 to 2017). With respect to the entire study: The recorded disease courses included relapsing-remitting, secondary progressive and progressive-relapsing multiple sclerosis, and some patients had no subtype annotation. The patient repertoires were set against under 13 previously published healthy control repertoires from donors whose ages ranged from 6 to 25 years. A subset of samples was prepared in parallel using single-end sample barcoding, then pooled and co-amplified after Illumina adapter ligation. Overall study outcomes, separate from this receptor: The control group was slightly older than the multiple sclerosis patient group. Patients showed significantly higher frequencies than controls for several TRBV segments, among them TRBV5-6, TRBV5-1 and TRBV20-1. Normalized Chao1 diversity was significantly lower in multiple sclerosis patients than controls, suggesting substantial peripheral T-cell clonal expansion. Strong co-clustering of samples prepared in the same batch was shown by direct clustering with F measure, prompting a batch-effect correction.

Receptors were amplified or captured by PCR. Sequenced using an Illumina HiSeq 2500. Unique molecular identifiers were incorporated into TCR beta cDNA libraries to reduce PCR and sequencing biases. Roughly 0.5 million cDNA molecules were obtained per 1 to 10 million input T cells, so each molecule approximated one T cell. The patient libraries were prepared and sequenced using the same protocol as the earlier healthy control dataset. Samples belonging to the same batch were prepared together, multiplexed and sequenced on a shared HiSeq lane. Processing in the source paper ran as follows. Raw barcoded reads were processed with MIGEC, and single-read molecular identifier groups were discarded before consensus assembly and CDR3 extraction. Clonotype tables were post-analysed with VDJtools, and diversity was normalized by down-sampling all datasets to the smallest sample size. In repertoire overlap clustering, CDR3 amino acid sequences, but not nucleotide sequences, were matched to correct batch-related cross-sample contamination. TCRdb reworked the public reads: Q25 trimming with fastp, MiXCR clone assembly, productive beta chains retained. Duplicate CDR3 protein sequences are folded into a single record with the most common DNA and genes. TCRdb, not the original authors, processed these V and J calls. The table for this sample lists about 540,000 distinct CDR3 sequences; around 36% of them were counted only once. The leading ten clones occupy 4.5% to 7.5% of the sample.

TCR beta repertoires were profiled from peripheral blood of 13 young patients with multiple sclerosis to demonstrate the VDJtools post-analysis software. Multiple sclerosis patients were children and adolescents aged about 6 to 15 years. The CDR3, cysteine through phenylalanine, is 13 amino acids long. The kept DNA is CDR3 alone, 39 bases in frame from the first base. Via the germline V gene, CDR1 is SGHRS and CDR2 YFSETQ. V is trimmed back by 6 bases and J by 2 bases, and the junction contains 5 bases that no gene match accounts for. This clonotype was counted a few times. No antigen is known for it. Base-call qualities are not available, and no considerably larger clone is one nucleotide away.

Source material: blood. The rearrangement joined TRBV5-1 to TRBJ2-7; 7 bases in the middle match TRBD1. The origin of this receptor is a girl aged 2-17 years with multiple sclerosis. CDR3 region: CASTKQGTYEQYF. The sequenced DNA is TGCGCCAGCACCAAACAGGGGACCTACGAGCAGTACTTC.